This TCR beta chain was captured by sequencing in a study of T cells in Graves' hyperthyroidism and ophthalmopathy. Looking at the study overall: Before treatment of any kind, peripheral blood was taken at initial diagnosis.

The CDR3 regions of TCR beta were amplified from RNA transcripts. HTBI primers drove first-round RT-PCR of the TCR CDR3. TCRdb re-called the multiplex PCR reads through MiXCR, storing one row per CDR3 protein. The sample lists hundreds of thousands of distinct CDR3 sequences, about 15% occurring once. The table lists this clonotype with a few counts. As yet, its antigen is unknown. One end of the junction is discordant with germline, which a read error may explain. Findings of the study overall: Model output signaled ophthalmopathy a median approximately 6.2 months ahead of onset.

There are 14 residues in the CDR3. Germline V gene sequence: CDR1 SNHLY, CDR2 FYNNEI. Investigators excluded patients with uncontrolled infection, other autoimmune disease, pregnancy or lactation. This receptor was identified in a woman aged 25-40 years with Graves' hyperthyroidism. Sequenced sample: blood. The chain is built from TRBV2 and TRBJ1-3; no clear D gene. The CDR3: CASSEGQAGNTMYF. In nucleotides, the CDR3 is TGTGCCAGCAGTGAAGGGCAGGCTGGAAACACCATGTATTTT.